Shown below are 12 T cell receptor beta chains from a single sample sequenced in a study of blood T cell repertoires in COVID-19. Libraries were prepared by immunoSEQ multiplex PCR; TCRdb keeps only in-frame clonotypes and omits some of them. The profile shows 330,000 or so clones, about 91% of them singletons. The sample was peripheral blood. The receptor set was obtained from a man in his thirties or forties with COVID-19, enrolled during active disease.

The chain carries TRBV25-1 and TRBJ2-7; 9 bases map to TRBD2. Germline CDR1 and CDR2: MGHDK and SYGVNS. Unmatched junction bases numbered 4, after V lost 5 bases and J lost 5 bases. There are 13 residues in the CDR3. The CDR3 bases are TGTGCCAGCAGTCTTCCTAGCGGGAACGAGCAGTACTTC. Amino acid sequence: CASSLPSGNEQYF.

Only one count was recorded for this clone. The chain has TRBV7-2 and TRBJ1-2; TRBD1 might be the D (6 bases). CDR3 size: 13 residues. Trimming pared 3 bases from V and 1 base from J, leaving 6 bases between. Looked up from germline, CDR1 is SGHTA and CDR2 is FQGNSA. CDR3 bases: TGTGCCAGCAGCTTGGACAGTAACTATGGCTACACCTTC. Its translation: CASSLDSNYGYTF.

J is TRBJ2-5 and V is TRBV11-2; 16 nucleotides agree with TRBD2. This CDR3 is built from 19 residues. Germline values: CDR1 SGHAT, CDR2 FQNNGV. With V trimmed by 6 bases and J by 2 bases, 12 bases remained unmatched. The CDR3 region has the DNA TGTGCCAGCAGTTCCGCCGGGACTAGCGGGGGGGCACGACAAGAGACCCAGTACTTC. Protein sequence: CASSSAGTSGGARQETQYF.

V usage is TRBV6-5 and J usage is TRBJ1-2, with D possibly being TRBD1 (6 bases). V was clipped by 2 bases and J by 3 bases, with 10 bases between them. Germline V CDR1 and CDR2: MNHEY, SVGAGI. The CDR3 contains 14 residues. The CDR3 nucleotides are TGTGCCAGCAGTTACGGGGGGGCGGACTATGGCTACACCTTC. Its translation: CASSYGGADYGYTF.

The J gene is TRBJ2-7, the V gene TRBV19; perhaps TRBD1 as D (5 bases). Germline CDR1 LNHDA, CDR2 SQIVND (reference sequence). The CDR3 covers 16 residues. V was pared by 3 bases and J by 1 base, with 16 bases between. The CDR3 sequence: CASSIRVGQASYEQYF. CDR3 in DNA: TGTGCCAGTAGTATTCGCGTGGGGCAGGCGTCCTACGAGCAGTACTTC. Based on the CDR3 plus reference TRBV19 and TRBJ2-7, the full variable domain is DGGITQSPKYLFRKEGQNVTLSCEQNLNHDAMYWYRQDPGQGLRLIYYSQIVNDFQKGDIAEGYSVSREKKESFPLTVTSAQKNPTAFYLCASSIRVGQASYEQYFGPGTRLTVT.

This chain connects TRBV7-8 to TRBJ2-2; 9 bases match TRBD1. The junction had 8 bases not matched to a gene; V was cut back by 1 base and J by 2 bases. Germline V gene sequence: CDR1 SGHVS, CDR2 FQNEAQ. The CDR3 runs 18 residues. The CDR3 sequence: CASSLEYGTGINTGELFF. Written as DNA, the CDR3 is TGTGCCAGCAGCTTAGAATATGGGACAGGGATCAACACCGGGGAGCTGTTTTTT.

This clone was counted once. The V and J genes are TRBV24-1 and TRBJ1-2; 7 nucleotides align to TRBD1. CDR3 length: 15 amino acids. V dropped 1 base and J dropped 4; count of bases not matched to a gene: 5. The germline CDR1 and CDR2 sequences are KGHDR and SFDVKD. CDR3 DNA: TGTGCCACCAGTGATTTTTCCCGGGACAGCTATGGCTACACCTTC. Translated, it gives CATSDFSRDSYGYTF.

The chain has TRBV9 and TRBJ2-1, with 8 nucleotides matching TRBD1. Germline CDR1 SGDLS, CDR2 YYNGEE. The CDR3 sequence is 15 residues long. With 0 bases clipped from V and 8 bases from J, the junction kept 7 bases outside the gene matches. CDR3 coding DNA: TGTGCCAGCAGCGTAGTCAGGGGGCTCGGGCATGAGCAGTTCTTC. As protein: CASSVVRGLGHEQFF.

This clone was observed a handful of times. The chain employs TRBV6-6 and TRBJ1-1; the D gene is possibly TRBD1 (6 bases). Germline V CDR1 and CDR2: MNHNY, SVGAGI (reference sequence). The CDR3 spans 13 residues. Trimming pared 8 bases from V and 5 bases from J, leaving 15 bases between. This CDR3 reads CASHNSGATEAFF. The CDR3 DNA is TGTGCCAGCCACAACTCAGGGGCTACTGAAGCTTTCTTT.

V and J are TRBV27 and TRBJ2-3; 13 bases are a match to TRBD2. The CDR3 is made up of 17 amino acids. CDR1 is MNHEY, CDR2 SMNVEV, per germline (reference sequence). The V segment lost 2 bases and the J segment 13 bases; nucleotides outside the gene matches: 15. The CDR3 here is CASSLRRGTSGDRQEYF. The DNA of the CDR3 is TGTGCCAGCAGTTTAAGGAGGGGGACTAGCGGGGACCGTCAGGAGTATTTT.

In its sample, this clone was seen a few times. The genes are TRBV19 and TRBJ1-4; 7 bases align to TRBD1. CDR1 is LNHDA and CDR2 is SQIVND in the germline V gene (reference sequence). This CDR3 region has 14 residues. V was clipped by 6 bases and J by 6 bases; unmatched bases: 7. This chain's CDR3 is CASSPRGADEKLFF. As DNA, the CDR3 is TGTGCCAGTAGCCCCAGGGGGGCAGATGAAAAACTGTTTTTT.

This chain uses TRBV7-9 with TRBJ1-2, with D perhaps TRBD1 (6 bases). This CDR3 region has 15 residues. Germline V gene lookup returns CDR1 SEHNR and CDR2 FQNEAQ (reference sequence). V was shortened by 6 bases and J by 1 base, with 15 bases between the two germline ends. For the CDR3, the DNA is TGTGCCAGCAGACCTCCACTACAGGGTAACTATGGCTACACCTTC. The encoded protein is CASRPPLQGNYGYTF.